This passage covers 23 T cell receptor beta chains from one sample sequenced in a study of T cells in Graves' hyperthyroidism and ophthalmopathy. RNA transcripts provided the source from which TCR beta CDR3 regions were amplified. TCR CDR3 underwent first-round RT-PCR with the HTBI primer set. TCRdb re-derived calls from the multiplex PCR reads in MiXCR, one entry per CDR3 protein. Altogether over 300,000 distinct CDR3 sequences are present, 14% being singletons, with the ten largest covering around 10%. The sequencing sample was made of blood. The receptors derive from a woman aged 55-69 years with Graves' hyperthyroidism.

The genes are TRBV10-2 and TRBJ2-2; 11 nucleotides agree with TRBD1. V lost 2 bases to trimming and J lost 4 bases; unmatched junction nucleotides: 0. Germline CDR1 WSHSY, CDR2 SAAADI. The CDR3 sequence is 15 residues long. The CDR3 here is CASSEGTGGTGELFF. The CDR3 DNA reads TGCGCCAGCAGTGAGGGGACAGGGGGCACCGGGGAGCTGTTTTTT.

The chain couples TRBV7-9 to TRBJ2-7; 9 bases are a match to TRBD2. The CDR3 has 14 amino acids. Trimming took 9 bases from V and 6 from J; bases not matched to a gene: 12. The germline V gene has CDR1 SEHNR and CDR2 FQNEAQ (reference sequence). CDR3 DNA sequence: TGTGCCAGTCGAGACAGCGGGAGGATCGGCGAGCAGTACTTC. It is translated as CASRDSGRIGEQYF.

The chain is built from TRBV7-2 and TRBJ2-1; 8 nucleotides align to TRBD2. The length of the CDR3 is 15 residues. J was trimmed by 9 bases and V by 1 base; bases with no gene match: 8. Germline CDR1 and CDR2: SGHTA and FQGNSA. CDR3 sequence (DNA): TGTGCCAGCAGCTTAGGCGCGGGAGGTAATAGTGAGCAGTTCTTC. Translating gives CASSLGAGGNSEQFF.

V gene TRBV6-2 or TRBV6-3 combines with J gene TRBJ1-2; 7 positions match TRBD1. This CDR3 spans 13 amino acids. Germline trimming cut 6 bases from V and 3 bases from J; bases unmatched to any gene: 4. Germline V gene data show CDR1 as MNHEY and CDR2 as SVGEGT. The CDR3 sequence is CASSADRDYGYTF. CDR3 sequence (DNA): TGTGCCAGCAGCGCCGACAGGGACTATGGCTACACCTTC.

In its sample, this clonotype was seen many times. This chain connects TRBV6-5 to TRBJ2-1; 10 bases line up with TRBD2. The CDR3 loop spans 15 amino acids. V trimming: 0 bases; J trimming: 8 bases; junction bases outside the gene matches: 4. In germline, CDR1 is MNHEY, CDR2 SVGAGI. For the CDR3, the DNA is TGTGCCAGCAGTTACTCCCCGACTAGCGGGCATGAGCAGTTCTTC. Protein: CASSYSPTSGHEQFF.

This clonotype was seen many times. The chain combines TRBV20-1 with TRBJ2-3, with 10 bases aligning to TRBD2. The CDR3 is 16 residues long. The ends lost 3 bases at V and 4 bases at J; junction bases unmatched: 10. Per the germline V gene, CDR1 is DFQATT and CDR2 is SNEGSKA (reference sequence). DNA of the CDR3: TGCAGTGCTAGCCGAGGTCTAGCGGGAGTCGCAGATACGCAGTATTTT. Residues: CSASRGLAGVADTQYF.

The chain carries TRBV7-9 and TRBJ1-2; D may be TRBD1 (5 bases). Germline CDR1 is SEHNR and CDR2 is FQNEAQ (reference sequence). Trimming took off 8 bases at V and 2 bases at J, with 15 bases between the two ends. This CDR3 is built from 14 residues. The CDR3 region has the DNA TGTGCCAGCGGCGCCGAAGCAGGGAACTATGGCTACACCTTC. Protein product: CASGAEAGNYGYTF.

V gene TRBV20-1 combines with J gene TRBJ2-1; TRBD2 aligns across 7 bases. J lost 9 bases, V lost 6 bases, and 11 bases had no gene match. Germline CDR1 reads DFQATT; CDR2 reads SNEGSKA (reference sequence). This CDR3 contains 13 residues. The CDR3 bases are TGCAGTGCCTCTCCCGTGGAGCGGGGTGAGCAGTTCTTC. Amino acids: CSASPVERGEQFF.

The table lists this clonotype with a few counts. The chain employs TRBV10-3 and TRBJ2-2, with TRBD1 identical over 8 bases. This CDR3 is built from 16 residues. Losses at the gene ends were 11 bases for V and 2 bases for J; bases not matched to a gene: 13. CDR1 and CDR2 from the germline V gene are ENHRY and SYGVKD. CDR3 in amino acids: CAVKPSTGVNTGELFF. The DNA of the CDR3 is TGTGCCGTAAAACCTTCGACAGGGGTAAACACCGGGGAGCTGTTTTTT.

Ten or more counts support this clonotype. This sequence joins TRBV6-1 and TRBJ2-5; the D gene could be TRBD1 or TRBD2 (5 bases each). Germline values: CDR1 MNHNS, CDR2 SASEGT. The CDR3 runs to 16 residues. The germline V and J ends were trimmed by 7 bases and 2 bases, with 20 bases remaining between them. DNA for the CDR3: TGTGCCAGCATTAGGGACGGACGGGGTTGGCAAGAGACCCAGTACTTC. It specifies CASIRDGRGWQETQYF.

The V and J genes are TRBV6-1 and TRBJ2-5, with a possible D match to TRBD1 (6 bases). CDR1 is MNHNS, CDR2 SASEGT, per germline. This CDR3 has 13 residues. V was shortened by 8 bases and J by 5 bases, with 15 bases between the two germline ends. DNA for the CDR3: TGTGCCAGCCAGAGACAGGCCGTGGAGACCCAGTACTTC. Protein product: CASQRQAVETQYF.

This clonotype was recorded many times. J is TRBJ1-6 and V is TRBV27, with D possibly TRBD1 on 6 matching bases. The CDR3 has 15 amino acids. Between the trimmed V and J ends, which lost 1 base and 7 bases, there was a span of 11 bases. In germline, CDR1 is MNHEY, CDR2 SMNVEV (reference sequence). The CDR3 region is CASSLWTEENSPLHF. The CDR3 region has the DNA TGTGCCAGCAGTTTATGGACAGAGGAAAATTCACCCCTCCACTTT.

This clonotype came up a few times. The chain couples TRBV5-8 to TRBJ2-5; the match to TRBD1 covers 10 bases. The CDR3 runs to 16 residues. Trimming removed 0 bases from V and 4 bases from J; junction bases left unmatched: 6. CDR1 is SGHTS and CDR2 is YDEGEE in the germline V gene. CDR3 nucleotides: TGTGCCAGCAGCTTGGCCAAGGACAGGGGGTCAGAGACCCAGTACTTC. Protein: CASSLAKDRGSETQYF.

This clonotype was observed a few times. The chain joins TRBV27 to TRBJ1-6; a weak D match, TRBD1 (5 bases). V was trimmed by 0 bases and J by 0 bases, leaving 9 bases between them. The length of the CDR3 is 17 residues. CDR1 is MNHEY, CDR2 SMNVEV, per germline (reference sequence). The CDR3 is CASSLSGASSYNSPLHF. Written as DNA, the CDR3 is TGTGCCAGCAGTTTATCCGGGGCAAGCTCCTATAATTCACCCCTCCACTTT.

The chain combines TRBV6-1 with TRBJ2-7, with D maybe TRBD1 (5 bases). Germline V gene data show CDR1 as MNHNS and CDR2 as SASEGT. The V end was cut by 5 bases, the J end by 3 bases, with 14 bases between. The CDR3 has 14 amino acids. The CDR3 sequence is CASSKQGLGYEQYF. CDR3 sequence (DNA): TGTGCCAGCAGTAAGCAGGGTCTCGGCTACGAGCAGTACTTC.

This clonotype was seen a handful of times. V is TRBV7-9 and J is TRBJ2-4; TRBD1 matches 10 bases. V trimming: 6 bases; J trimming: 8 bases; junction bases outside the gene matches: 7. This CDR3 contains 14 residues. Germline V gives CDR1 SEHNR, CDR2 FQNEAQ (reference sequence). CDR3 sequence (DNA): TGTGCCAGCAGTTCCACCGGGACAGGGGACATTCAGTACTTC. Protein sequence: CASSSTGTGDIQYF.

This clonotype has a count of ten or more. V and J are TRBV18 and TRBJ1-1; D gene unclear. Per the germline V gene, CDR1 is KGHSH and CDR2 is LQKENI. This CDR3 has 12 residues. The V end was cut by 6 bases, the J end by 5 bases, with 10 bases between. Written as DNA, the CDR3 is TGTGCCAGCTCCGAATATAATACTGAAGCTTTCTTT. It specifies CASSEYNTEAFF.

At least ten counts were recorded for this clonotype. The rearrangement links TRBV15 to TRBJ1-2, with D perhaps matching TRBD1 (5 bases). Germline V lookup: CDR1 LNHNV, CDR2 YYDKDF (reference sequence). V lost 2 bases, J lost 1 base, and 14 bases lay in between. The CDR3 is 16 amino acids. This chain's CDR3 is CATSRPLGHLNYGYTF. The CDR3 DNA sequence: TGTGCCACCAGCAGACCTCTCGGACATCTTAACTATGGCTACACCTTC. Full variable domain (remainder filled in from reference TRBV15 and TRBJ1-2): DAMVIQNPRYQVTQFGKPVTLSCSQTLNHNVMYWYQQKSSQAPKLLFHYYDKDFNNEADTPDNFQSRRPNTSFCFLDIRSPGLGDTAMYLCATSRPLGHLNYGYTFGSGTRLTVV.

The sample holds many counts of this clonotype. CDR3 nucleotide sequence: TGCGCCAGCAGCTTGTCGGGATCCCACAATGAGCAGTTCTTC. Translating gives CASSLSGSHNEQFF. The chain links TRBV5-1 to TRBJ2-1; D possibly corresponds to TRBD2 (5 bases). Per germline, CDR1 SGHRS and CDR2 YFSETQ. The V end was cut by 1 base, the J end by 5 bases, with 10 bases between. This CDR3 comprises 14 residues.

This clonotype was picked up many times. Here the CDR3 DNA reads TGCGCCAGCAGCTTGGTCGGGGGAACAATGGACACTGAAGCTTTCTTT. Protein: CASSLVGGTMDTEAFF. The chain combines TRBV5-1 with TRBJ1-1; D is possibly TRBD1 (5 bases). CDR3 size: 16 residues. Trimming removed 0 bases from V and 3 bases from J, with 15 bases in between. Looked up from germline, CDR1 is SGHRS and CDR2 is YFSETQ.

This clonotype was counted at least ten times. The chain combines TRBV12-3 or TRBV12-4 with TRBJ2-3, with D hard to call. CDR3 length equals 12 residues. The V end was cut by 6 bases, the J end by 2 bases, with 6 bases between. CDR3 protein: CASRSNTDTQYF. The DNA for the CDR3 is TGTGCCAGCAGAAGCAACACAGATACGCAGTATTTT.

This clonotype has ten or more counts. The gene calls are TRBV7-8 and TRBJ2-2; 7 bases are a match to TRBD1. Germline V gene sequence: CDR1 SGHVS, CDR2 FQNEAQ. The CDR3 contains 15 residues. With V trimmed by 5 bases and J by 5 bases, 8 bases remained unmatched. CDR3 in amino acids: CASSTRQGGTGELFF. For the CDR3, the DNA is TGTGCCAGCAGCACCCGACAGGGTGGAACCGGGGAGCTGTTTTTT.

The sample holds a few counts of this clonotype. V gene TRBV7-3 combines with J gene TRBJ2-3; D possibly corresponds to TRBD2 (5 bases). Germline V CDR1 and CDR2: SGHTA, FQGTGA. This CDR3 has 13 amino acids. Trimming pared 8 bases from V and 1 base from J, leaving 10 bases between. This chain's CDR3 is CASGGPGTDTQYF. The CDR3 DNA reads TGTGCCAGCGGAGGTCCTGGCACAGATACGCAGTATTTT.